Listed below are T cell receptor beta chains from one sample, sequenced in a study of T cell repertoires in cytomegalovirus infection. TCRdb reprocessed the reads via MiXCR and lists one record per CDR3 protein. The sample includes 200,000 to 300,000 distinct CDR3 sequences, 12% seen only once; the top ten take around 1.6%. Sequenced input: PBMCs. These receptors came from a human donor in good health (CMV status not recorded). Some clones in this sample may be carry-over from other donors' samples. The CDR3 runs from the conserved cysteine through the conserved F or W. Fields, in order: J gene, V gene, D gene, clone size, CDR3 DNA, CDR3 protein. The D gene is left open where the match is weak. Expanded clones get a size class; other rows say once, few or many, or leave the size out.

J: TRBJ1-1; V: TRBV12-3/TRBV12-4; D: NA; size: NA; DNA: TGTGCCAGCAGTCTCACTAGGACGGGCGGGGCTGAAGCTTTCTTT; CDR3: CASSLTRTGGAEAFF
J: TRBJ1-1; V: TRBV7-2; D: TRBD1; size: many; DNA: TGTGCCAGCAGCGCTCCGTCGACAGGGGATTTCACTGAAGCTTTCTTT; CDR3: CASSAPSTGDFTEAFF
J: TRBJ1-2; V: TRBV20-1; D: TRBD1; size: NA; DNA: TGCAGTGCTTCCCGGGACAGCAACTATGGCTACACCTTC; CDR3: CSASRDSNYGYTF
J: TRBJ2-1; V: TRBV12-5; D: TRBD2; size: many; DNA: TGTGCTAGTGGTTTGGGGACTAGCGGGGGCAATGAGCAGTTCTTC; CDR3: CASGLGTSGGNEQFF
J: TRBJ1-5; V: TRBV20-1; D: NA; size: few; DNA: TGCAGTGCTAACCCGAGGGGGGTGAGGCAGCCCCAGCATTTT; CDR3: CSANPRGVRQPQHF
J: TRBJ1-5; V: TRBV25-1; D: NA; size: many; DNA: TGTGCCAGCAGTGAATACAGGGATAGCAATCAGCCCCAGCATTTT; CDR3: CASSEYRDSNQPQHF
J: TRBJ2-3; V: TRBV2; D: TRBD2; size: NA; DNA: TGTGCCAGCAGTGAAGTGCGGGAGGGCGGAGAGTATTTT; CDR3: CASSEVREGGEYF
J: TRBJ2-5; V: TRBV19; D: TRBD1; size: NA; DNA: TGTGCCAGTAGTCCCGGGACAGGGGGCAGCCAAGAGACCCAGTACTTC; CDR3: CASSPGTGGSQETQYF
J: TRBJ2-7; V: TRBV7-8; D: TRBD1; size: many; DNA: TGTGCCAGCAGCTTGGACAGGGCCCTTGAGCAGTACTTC; CDR3: CASSLDRALEQYF
J: TRBJ1-5; V: TRBV10-1; D: NA; size: many; DNA: TGCGCCAGCAGTAAACAGGCTAATCAGCCCCAGCATTTT; CDR3: CASSKQANQPQHF
J: TRBJ2-2; V: TRBV28; D: TRBD2; size: NA; DNA: TGTGCCAGCAGTCCCGGGTCGGGAGGTCGAACCGGGGAGCTGTTTTTT; CDR3: CASSPGSGGRTGELFF
J: TRBJ2-5; V: TRBV19; D: NA; size: NA; DNA: TGTGCCAGTAGTATCGAGAGAGGAGAGACCCAGTACTTC; CDR3: CASSIERGETQYF
J: TRBJ2-7; V: TRBV2; D: NA; size: NA; DNA: TGTGCCAGCAGTGAACAGACTATCTACGAGCAGTACTTC; CDR3: CASSEQTIYEQYF
J: TRBJ2-2; V: TRBV5-4; D: NA; size: NA; DNA: TGTGCCAGCAGCCACGGAGGGAGCGGATCCGCACGGGGGGAGCTGTTTTTT; CDR3: CASSHGGSGSARGELFF
J: TRBJ1-5; V: TRBV7-2; D: TRBD1; size: many; DNA: TGTGCCAGCAGCCGGGACAGAAACAATCAGCCCCAGCATTTT; CDR3: CASSRDRNNQPQHF
J: TRBJ2-7; V: TRBV20-1; D: NA; size: NA; DNA: TGCAGTGCTAGAGATCCCGCGGTTAGCTCCTACGAGCAGTACTTC; CDR3: CSARDPAVSSYEQYF
J: TRBJ2-5; V: TRBV5-6; D: TRBD2; size: many; DNA: TGTGCCAGCAGCTCCCCAGGGGAGCGGGAGGCCTCACCTAAAGAGACCCAGTACTTC; CDR3: CASSSPGEREASPKETQYF
J: TRBJ1-3; V: TRBV18; D: NA; size: NA; DNA: TGTGCCAGCTCACCAGCTATACGGAACACCATATATTTT; CDR3: CASSPAIRNTIYF
J: TRBJ1-2; V: TRBV4-3; D: NA; size: many; DNA: TGCGCCAGCAGCCGGGGGGGCTCCTATGGCTACACCTTC; CDR3: CASSRGGSYGYTF
J: TRBJ2-2; V: TRBV6-2/TRBV6-3; D: NA; size: NA; DNA: TGTGCCAGCAGTTACTCCTCGCCAGACAGCACCGGGGAGCTGTTTTTT; CDR3: CASSYSSPDSTGELFF
J: TRBJ2-1; V: TRBV14; D: TRBD2; size: many; DNA: TGTGCCAGCAGCCTAGGCGCGGGAGGGCTGCACAATGAGCAGTTCTTC; CDR3: CASSLGAGGLHNEQFF
J: TRBJ1-2; V: TRBV11-2; D: NA; size: few; DNA: TGTGCCAGCAGCAGAGATTTGTGGGGGCGCAATGGCTACACCTTC; CDR3: CASSRDLWGRNGYTF
J: TRBJ1-5; V: TRBV20-1; D: NA; size: many; DNA: TGCAGTGCTAGAGATGGAGGGAATCAGCCCCAGCATTTT; CDR3: CSARDGGNQPQHF
J: TRBJ1-1; V: TRBV5-1; D: NA; size: few; DNA: TGCGCCAGCAGCTTGGCGGGGGGGAGGGGCACTGAAGCTTTCTTT; CDR3: CASSLAGGRGTEAFF
J: TRBJ2-7; V: TRBV5-4; D: TRBD1; size: NA; DNA: TGTGCCAGCAGCTGGGGGACAGGGGAAATAAGCGAGCAGTACTTC; CDR3: CASSWGTGEISEQYF
J: TRBJ2-1; V: TRBV7-9; D: NA; size: few; DNA: TGTGCCAGCACCCCCCTGGTATCTCGGGATGAGCAGTTCTTC; CDR3: CASTPLVSRDEQFF
J: TRBJ1-4; V: TRBV27; D: TRBD1; size: many; DNA: TGTGCCAGCAGTTCCCGGACAGGGGTTTCCACGGGGGAAAAACTGTTTTTT; CDR3: CASSSRTGVSTGEKLFF
J: TRBJ2-5; V: TRBV6-6; D: NA; size: many; DNA: TGTGCCAGCAGTTCAAACGGTCCGGAAGAGACCCAGTACTTC; CDR3: CASSSNGPEETQYF
J: TRBJ1-2; V: TRBV12-3/TRBV12-4; D: NA; size: many; DNA: TGTGCCAGCGGGAGGGTGGCAGCGCGCAAATTTAACTATGGCTACACCTTC; CDR3: CASGRVAARKFNYGYTF
J: TRBJ2-1; V: TRBV18; D: TRBD2; size: NA; DNA: TGTGCCAGCTCTCCTACTAGCGGGAGATACAATGAGCAGTTCTTC; CDR3: CASSPTSGRYNEQFF
J: TRBJ1-3; V: TRBV14; D: NA; size: many; DNA: TGTGCCAGCAGCCAAGATCGGGGGGCGGTTGGAAACACCATATATTTT; CDR3: CASSQDRGAVGNTIYF
J: TRBJ2-1; V: TRBV14; D: NA; size: NA; DNA: TGTGCCAGCAGCCAAGCGGATTACAATGAGCAGTTCTTC; CDR3: CASSQADYNEQFF
J: TRBJ1-1; V: TRBV7-2; D: TRBD1; size: many; DNA: TGTGCCAGCCAAGTCGGGACAGCCAATCTCCCTAGAACCAACACTGAAGCTTTCTTT; CDR3: CASQVGTANLPRTNTEAFF
J: TRBJ2-5; V: TRBV7-2; D: TRBD2; size: few; DNA: TGTGCCACCGGGACTAGCGGGTATCAAGAGACCCAGTACTTC; CDR3: CATGTSGYQETQYF
J: TRBJ1-1; V: TRBV19; D: TRBD1; size: few; DNA: TGTGCCAGTAGTCGCCGGGACAGGGGGCAAACGGTGAACACTGAAGCTTTCTTT; CDR3: CASSRRDRGQTVNTEAFF
J: TRBJ2-1; V: TRBV11-3; D: TRBD1; size: NA; DNA: TGTGCCAGCAGCTTAGCGTCCGGGACAGGTAATGAGCAGTTCTTC; CDR3: CASSLASGTGNEQFF
J: TRBJ2-3; V: TRBV7-2; D: NA; size: many; DNA: TGTGCCAGCAGCTCGGATTCCGGGACCCCAGCAGATACGCAGTATTTT; CDR3: CASSSDSGTPADTQYF
J: TRBJ2-7; V: TRBV29-1; D: NA; size: NA; DNA: TGCAGCGTTGGTCGGCGCGGGGGCAATCCCGAGCAGTACTTC; CDR3: CSVGRRGGNPEQYF
J: TRBJ1-1; V: TRBV29-1; D: NA; size: few; DNA: TGCAGCGTTGAAAGAGAGGTGCGTACTGAAGCTTTCTTT; CDR3: CSVEREVRTEAFF
J: TRBJ2-2; V: TRBV7-2; D: TRBD1; size: many; DNA: TGTGCCAGCAGCCTACTCTTGACAGGGGTCGGGGAGCTGTTTTTT; CDR3: CASSLLLTGVGELFF
J: TRBJ1-1; V: TRBV6-2/TRBV6-3; D: NA; size: NA; DNA: TGTGCCAGCAGTCCCCGGGGAGCGAACACTGAAGCTTTCTTT; CDR3: CASSPRGANTEAFF
J: TRBJ2-7; V: TRBV6-1; D: TRBD1; size: many; DNA: TGTGCCAGCAGCCGGGACAGGGGGATCGAGCAGTACTTC; CDR3: CASSRDRGIEQYF